Shown below are 21 T cell receptor beta chains from a single sample sequenced in a study of Ad26.COV2.S vaccination and SARS-CoV-2 variants. Using immunoSEQ multiplex PCR, the repertoire was profiled, and TCRdb retains in-frame clones only, with some absent. The sample contains around 400,000 clones, over 75% of which appear only once. Regarding treatment: some 19 received Ad26.COV2.S at low or high dose, single or two shots; about 5 received placebo; per-sample allocation not given. Repertoires come from day 63 after the first vaccine or placebo injection. The sample was peripheral blood, taken in a trial of Ad26.COV2.S vaccine versus placebo. The receptors derive from a person between 18 and 60 years old who received the Ad26.COV2.S COVID-19 vaccine or a placebo.

Here the CDR3 DNA reads TGTGCCAGCAGTTTGTTCGGACGACGCAATCAGCCCCAGCATTTT. Protein sequence: CASSLFGRRNQPQHF. V and J are TRBV6-2 or TRBV6-3 and TRBJ1-5, with D uncertain. V lost 4 bases and J 2 bases, leaving 12 bases between the germline ends. The length of the CDR3 is 15 residues. CDR1 is MNHEY, CDR2 SVGEGT, per germline.

This chain joins TRBV10-2 and TRBJ2-1; tentatively, D is TRBD1 or TRBD2 (5 bases each). The CDR3 consists of 15 residues. Germline V gene data show CDR1 as WSHSY and CDR2 as SAAADI. V shed 6 bases and J shed 8 bases, with 20 bases lying between them. CDR3 loop: CASSIESGHLDEQFF. The CDR3 DNA is TGCGCCAGCAGCATCGAAAGCGGACATCTCGATGAGCAGTTCTTC.

V and J are TRBV4-3 and TRBJ1-2; 11 positions match TRBD1. There are 14 residues in the CDR3. J lost 5 bases, V lost 3 bases, and 2 bases had no gene match. In germline, CDR1 is LGHNA, CDR2 YSLEER. CDR3 nucleotides: TGCGCCAGCAGCCAGGGGACAGGGGGATATGGCTACACCTTC. Its protein product is CASSQGTGGYGYTF.

The rearrangement uses TRBV9 and TRBJ2-1; no firm D call. The CDR3 loop spans 12 amino acids. Per germline, CDR1 SGDLS and CDR2 YYNGEE. Trimming took off 3 bases at V and 7 bases at J, with 8 bases between the two ends. The CDR3 DNA is TGTGCCAGCAGCGCGAGCCAGAATGAGCAGTTCTTC. Encoded protein: CASSASQNEQFF.

The chain is built from TRBV6-5 and TRBJ1-5, with TRBD1 matching over 7 bases. The V gene end was trimmed by 6 bases and the J gene end by 0 bases; junction bases not matched to a gene: 5. CDR1 is MNHEY and CDR2 is SVGAGI in the germline V gene. The CDR3 contains 15 residues. CDR3 bases: TGTGCCAGCAGATCGGACAGGAATAGCAATCAGCCCCAGCATTTT. As protein: CASRSDRNSNQPQHF.

V is TRBV27 and J is TRBJ2-1; TRBD2 matches at 8 bases. From germline, CDR1 is MNHEY and CDR2 SMNVEV (reference sequence). V was pared by 6 bases and J by 0 bases, with 10 bases of the junction left unmatched. The CDR3 covers 17 residues. CDR3 coding DNA: TGTGCCAGCAGATATGGTAGCGGGAAAAGCTCCTACAATGAGCAGTTCTTC. It codes for CASRYGSGKSSYNEQFF.

This clone has only a few counts. The chain is built from TRBV7-9 and TRBJ2-7; 8 nucleotides agree with TRBD2. The germline V gene has CDR1 SEHNR and CDR2 FQNEAQ (reference sequence). Losses at the gene ends were 1 base for V and 4 bases for J; bases not matched to a gene: 6. CDR3 length: 15 residues. The CDR3 sequence: CASSLVGLAGYEQYF. The CDR3, as DNA: TGTGCCAGCAGCTTAGTGGGGTTAGCGGGGTACGAGCAGTACTTC.

Worth noting for this clone: Other DNA sequences in the same sample also yield this CDR3. The chain carries TRBV27 and TRBJ2-1; D not resolved. Per germline, CDR1 MNHEY and CDR2 SMNVEV (reference sequence). CDR3 length: 13 amino acids. V was cut by 2 bases and J by 1 base, with 3 bases left in between. The CDR3 DNA follows: TGTGCCAGCAGTTTAGGGTCCTACAATGAGCAGTTCTTC. Residues: CASSLGSYNEQFF.

This chain links TRBV14 with TRBJ2-5, with D hard to call. Trimming left V 2 bases short and J 0 bases short, with 1 base between. From germline, CDR1 is SGHDN and CDR2 FVKESK. There are 12 residues in the CDR3. The CDR3 DNA reads TGTGCCAGCAGCCAACACCAAGAGACCCAGTACTTC. Its protein product is CASSQHQETQYF.

The chain employs TRBV2 and TRBJ2-3, with TRBD2 identical over 11 bases. This CDR3 has 13 amino acids. The junction had 9 bases not matched to a gene; V was cut back by 11 bases and J by 8 bases. In germline, CDR1 is SNHLY, CDR2 FYNNEI. This CDR3 is CASPGLAVGTQYF. DNA for the CDR3: TGTGCCTCACCGGGACTAGCGGTCGGTACGCAGTATTTT.

This chain uses TRBV5-4 with TRBJ1-4; 7 bases are shared with TRBD1. V was pared by 0 bases and J by 7 bases, with 6 bases of the junction left unmatched. In germline, CDR1 is SGHNT, CDR2 YYREEE (reference sequence). The CDR3 totals 15 residues. The CDR3 nucleotides read TGTGCCAGCAGCTTGGCGGCAGGGGGTGCTGAAAAACTGTTTTTT. Its protein is CASSLAAGGAEKLFF.

This clone was counted between two and nine times. The chain couples TRBV4-1 to TRBJ1-2; D might be TRBD1 (5 bases). Germline CDR1 reads MGHRA; CDR2 reads YSYEKL. V lost 8 bases, J lost 4 bases, and 20 bases lay in between. The CDR3 runs to 15 residues. CDR3 nucleotides: TGCGCCAGCGCGGAGGTCCAGGGCGCGGGCTATGGCTACACCTTC. It specifies CASAEVQGAGYGYTF.

The rearrangement joins TRBV30 to TRBJ1-6, with TRBD1 as a possible D gene (6 bases). Germline CDR1 GTSNPN, CDR2 SVGIG (reference sequence). The V end was cut by 0 bases, the J end by 14 bases, with 20 bases between. This CDR3 is built from 15 residues. The CDR3 protein is CAWSVRGGPTRTLHF. CDR3 nucleotide sequence: TGTGCCTGGAGTGTAAGAGGGGGGCCCACTAGGACCCTCCACTTT. Full variable domain (missing parts from reference TRBV30 and TRBJ1-6): SQTIHQWPATLVQPVGSPLSLECTVEGTSNPNLYWYRQAAGRGLQLLFYSVGIGQISSEVPQNLSASRPQDRQFILSSKKLLLSDSGFYLCAWSVRGGPTRTLHFGNGTRLTVT.

The rearrangement links TRBV5-4 to TRBJ1-1, with TRBD1 identical over 9 bases. The J segment lost 11 bases and the V segment lost 5 bases, leaving 4 bases of the junction unmatched. Germline V gene lookup returns CDR1 SGHNT and CDR2 YYREEE (reference sequence). The CDR3 length is 11 residues. The CDR3 sequence is CASRGQGGAFF. The CDR3 nucleotides read TGTGCCAGCAGGGGACAGGGAGGCGCTTTCTTT.

V is TRBV7-2 and J is TRBJ2-3, with a tentative D call TRBD2 (6 bases). Trimming removed 3 bases from V and 4 bases from J, with 8 bases in between. Germline loops: CDR1 SGHTA, CDR2 FQGNSA. This CDR3 has 13 amino acids. CDR3 residues: CASSFGGPDTQYF. The CDR3 region has the DNA TGTGCCAGCAGCTTCGGAGGGCCAGATACGCAGTATTTT.

The genes are TRBV14 and TRBJ2-7; D is unclear. Germline V gene data show CDR1 as SGHDN and CDR2 as FVKESK. V was shortened by 1 base and J by 2 bases, with 12 bases between the two germline ends. The CDR3 sequence is 15 residues long. CDR3 bases: TGTGCCAGCAGCCAAGGCTTGGGGATCCCCTACGAGCAGTACTTC. It is translated as CASSQGLGIPYEQYF.

V and J are TRBV6-6 and TRBJ2-3, with 10 positions matching TRBD2. This CDR3 is built from 18 residues. The V segment lost 5 bases and the J segment 0 bases; nucleotides outside the gene matches: 11. Germline loops: CDR1 MNHNY, CDR2 SVGAGI (reference sequence). In nucleotides, the CDR3 is TGTGCCAGCAGTCGACTAGCGGGTCTTGCACTTAGCACAGATACGCAGTATTTT. Translation: CASSRLAGLALSTDTQYF.

This chain joins TRBV15 and TRBJ2-3; D is possibly TRBD2 (6 bases). CDR1 LNHNV and CDR2 YYDKDF come from the germline V gene (reference sequence). This CDR3 spans 15 amino acids. V was clipped by 0 bases and J by 5 bases, with 12 bases between them. The CDR3 DNA follows: TGTGCCACCAGCAGAGATTTAGGGACTCAAGATACGCAGTATTTT. It is translated as CATSRDLGTQDTQYF.

This clone was detected only a few times. The chain has TRBV27 and TRBJ2-1; 7 bases align to TRBD2. Germline CDR1 is MNHEY and CDR2 is SMNVEV (reference sequence). The CDR3 loop spans 14 amino acids. J was trimmed by 6 bases and V by 3 bases; bases with no gene match: 5. CDR3 in amino acids: CASSLAGAGNEQFF. DNA for the CDR3: TGTGCCAGCAGTTTGGCGGGAGCTGGCAATGAGCAGTTCTTC.

The CDR3 reads CASSWGRNYEQYF. As DNA, the CDR3 is TGTGCCAGCAGCTGGGGGAGAAACTACGAGCAGTACTTC. V and J are TRBV5-4 and TRBJ2-7; possibly TRBD1 or TRBD2 for D (5 bases each). Germline values: CDR1 SGHNT, CDR2 YYREEE (reference sequence). V was trimmed by 3 bases and J by 3 bases, leaving 10 bases between them. The CDR3 totals 13 residues. The variable domain in full, with the rest retrieved from reference TRBV5-4 and TRBJ2-7, is ETGVTQSPTHLIKTRGQQVTLRCSSQSGHNTVSWYQQALGQGPQFIFQYYREEENGRGNFPPRFSGLQFPNYSSELNVNALELDDSALYLCASSWGRNYEQYFGPGTRLTVT.

The J gene is TRBJ2-3, the V gene TRBV5-1; 9 positions match TRBD1. V shed 2 bases and J 6 bases; nucleotides not matched to a gene: 10. In germline, CDR1 is SGHRS, CDR2 YFSETQ. This CDR3 contains 16 residues. The CDR3 DNA is TGCGCCAGCAGCTTTGGCCCGGGACAGGGTTCGGATACGCAGTATTTT. Translating it yields CASSFGPGQGSDTQYF.